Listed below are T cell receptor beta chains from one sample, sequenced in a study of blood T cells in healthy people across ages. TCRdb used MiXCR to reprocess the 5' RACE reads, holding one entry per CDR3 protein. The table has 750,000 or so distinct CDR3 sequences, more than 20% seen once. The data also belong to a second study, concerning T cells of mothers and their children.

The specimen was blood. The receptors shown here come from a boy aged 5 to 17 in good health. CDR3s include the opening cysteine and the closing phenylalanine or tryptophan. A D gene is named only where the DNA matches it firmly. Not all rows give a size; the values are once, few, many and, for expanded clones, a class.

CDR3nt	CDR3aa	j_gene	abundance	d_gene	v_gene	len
TGTGCCAGCAGCGCTGGGACAGGGGAATACGAGCAGTACTTC	CASSAGTGEYEQYF	TRBJ2-7	NA	TRBD1	TRBV7-9	14
TGTGCCAGCGGTCGGCTAGGTGGCTACGAGCAGTACTTC	CASGRLGGYEQYF	TRBJ2-7	NA	NA	TRBV2	13
TGCAGCGCTGAAACGGACGGGGACTACGAGCAGTACTTC	CSAETDGDYEQYF	TRBJ2-7	few	NA	TRBV29-1	13
TGCGCCAGCAGCTTGGGGTTAGCGGGAGGCTATGAGCAGTTCTTC	CASSLGLAGGYEQFF	TRBJ2-1	few	TRBD2	TRBV5-1	15
TGTGCCAGTAGTATTAGAGGACAGACCGTGTCTGGGGCCAACGTCCTGACTTTC	CASSIRGQTVSGANVLTF	TRBJ2-6	few	NA	TRBV19	18
TGTGCCAACTGCACGGGGGATACGCAGTATTTT	CANCTGDTQYF	TRBJ2-3	NA	NA	TRBV21-1	11
TGTGCCAGCAGTGCCCACCAGGGGGCCATGACTGGAGCTTTCTTT	CASSAHQGAMTGAFF	TRBJ1-1	NA	TRBD1	TRBV25-1	15
TGCAGCGTTGAAGGGAACCAAGAGACCCAGTACTTC	CSVEGNQETQYF	TRBJ2-5	few	NA	TRBV29-1	12
TGCAGTGCTGGGACAGGGGACACCGGGGAGCTGTTTTTT	CSAGTGDTGELFF	TRBJ2-2	few	TRBD1	TRBV20-1	13
TGTGCCACCCAAGCGGGATTCTACAATGAGCAGTTCTTC	CATQAGFYNEQFF	TRBJ2-1	NA	TRBD2	TRBV27	13
TGTGCCAGCAGCGTAGCCCCCGGCGTAGAGACCCAGTACTTC	CASSVAPGVETQYF	TRBJ2-5	NA	NA	TRBV9	14
TGTGCCAGCAGCCAAGGGCAGGCTAGCGGGGGGGCTTGGGAGACCCAGTACTTC	CASSQGQASGGAWETQYF	TRBJ2-5	NA	TRBD2	TRBV4-2	18
TGCAGCGCTTCACATGATACGCAGTATTTT	CSASHDTQYF	TRBJ2-3	NA	NA	TRBV29-1	10
TGCGCCAGCAGCTTGGCGGGAGGCAAGCAGTACTTC	CASSLAGGKQYF	TRBJ2-7	NA	TRBD2	TRBV5-1	12
TGTGCCAGCAGCTCGCGGGACCCCCAGCAGGAAAACATTCAGTACTTC	CASSSRDPQQENIQYF	TRBJ2-4	few	NA	TRBV7-9	16
TGTGCCAGCAGCTCAAGGGGGGCGCAAAATGAGCAGTTCTTC	CASSSRGAQNEQFF	TRBJ2-1	NA	NA	TRBV12-3/TRBV12-4	14
TGTGCCAGCAGCCAAGTCTCGGGCGATCAGCCCCAGCATTTT	CASSQVSGDQPQHF	TRBJ1-5	NA	NA	TRBV3-1	14
TGCAGCGTTGTCCCCTTATTAGACAGGGGAGCTTTCTTT	CSVVPLLDRGAFF	TRBJ1-1	NA	TRBD1	TRBV29-1	13
TGCAGCGAGGGGGGACAGGGGACCAATGAGCAGTTCTTC	CSEGGQGTNEQFF	TRBJ2-1	few	TRBD1	TRBV29-1	13
TGTGCCAGCAGTCAACCCGGGACGGGCTACGAGCAGTACTTC	CASSQPGTGYEQYF	TRBJ2-7	NA	NA	TRBV28	14
TGTGCCAGCAGCGTGGACAGGGTGGGACAGCCCCAGCATTTT	CASSVDRVGQPQHF	TRBJ1-5	NA	TRBD1	TRBV2	14
TGTGCCAGCAGCTTGGAGCCCGGAGGGGGGCAGGAGGATGGCTACACCTTC	CASSLEPGGGQEDGYTF	TRBJ1-2	NA	NA	TRBV5-5	17
TGCGCCAGCAGCCAAGATCTCGGGACAGGGTGGTCCTACGAGCAGTACTTC	CASSQDLGTGWSYEQYF	TRBJ2-7	few	TRBD1	TRBV4-3	17
TGTGCCAGCAGCTTAGGGCTCCGGGACAGTCTTTTTACCTACGAGCAGTACTTC	CASSLGLRDSLFTYEQYF	TRBJ2-7	NA	TRBD1	TRBV11-2	18
TGTGCCAGCAGCCGAGGACAGGGGTTGGTAGAGACCCAGTACTTC	CASSRGQGLVETQYF	TRBJ2-5	NA	TRBD1	TRBV3-1	15
TGTGCCAGCAGCTCCTGGACTAGCGGGGCCTACGAGCAGTACTTC	CASSSWTSGAYEQYF	TRBJ2-7	few	TRBD2	TRBV7-2	15
TGTGCCACCAGTACAGGCATCTTCGGTGAAGAGACCCAGTACTTC	CATSTGIFGEETQYF	TRBJ2-5	NA	NA	TRBV24-1	15
TGCGCCAGCAGCCAATATCCGGGACAGTACACCGGGGAGCTGTTTTTT	CASSQYPGQYTGELFF	TRBJ2-2	NA	TRBD1	TRBV4-1	16
TGTGCCAGCAGTCCGGGACAGGGGGCCCCCCAAGAGACCCAGTACTTC	CASSPGQGAPQETQYF	TRBJ2-5	few	TRBD1	TRBV12-3/TRBV12-4	16
TGCAGCGGGGGGGGCGGAAATACCTACGAGCAGTACTTC	CSGGGGNTYEQYF	TRBJ2-7	NA	NA	TRBV29-1	13
TGTGCCAGCAGCTTATCCGGAGGGAAACTGTTTTTT	CASSLSGGKLFF	TRBJ1-4	few	NA	TRBV5-5	12
TGTGCCAGCAGTTTTCTTGTCCCTAGCGGGATTATTACCGGGGAGCTGTTTTTT	CASSFLVPSGIITGELFF	TRBJ2-2	few	TRBD2	TRBV12-3/TRBV12-4	18
TGCAGTGCTAGAGAGGACAGGGTTAGCTACGAGCAGTACTTC	CSAREDRVSYEQYF	TRBJ2-7	NA	TRBD1	TRBV20-1	14
TGCAGTGCTAATACAGGGGGCCAAGAGACCCAGTACTTC	CSANTGGQETQYF	TRBJ2-5	many	TRBD1	TRBV20-1	13
TGTGCCAGCAGCCCAGGGGAGGGAGCTCCCGGGGAGCTGTTTTTT	CASSPGEGAPGELFF	TRBJ2-2	once	NA	TRBV7-9	15
TGTGCCAGCAGCTTAGGAGGGGGCGCATTTATAGATGGCTACACCTTC	CASSLGGGAFIDGYTF	TRBJ1-2	few	TRBD1	TRBV7-2	16
TGTGCCAGCAGTGAAGTTCAGGGAGCCCCCTATGGCTACACCTTC	CASSEVQGAPYGYTF	TRBJ1-2	NA	NA	TRBV6-1	15
TGTGCCAGCAGCCGCCCAGGAGATGAGCAGTTCTTC	CASSRPGDEQFF	TRBJ2-1	NA	NA	TRBV5-4	12
TGTGCCAGCAGTTTATGGTCCCAAGAAGCTTTCTTT	CASSLWSQEAFF	TRBJ1-1	once	NA	TRBV28	12
TGTGCCAGCAGCCAAGAAGCCACCAGCGGTCCCTACGAGCAGTACTTC	CASSQEATSGPYEQYF	TRBJ2-7	few	NA	TRBV4-2	16
TGTGCCAGCAGCTTAAGTGGGGCTTTGGGCACAGATACGCAGTATTTT	CASSLSGALGTDTQYF	TRBJ2-3	NA	NA	TRBV7-8	16
TGTGCCAGCAGCCAAAGACGGGGGGGTAACCAAGAGACCCAGTACTTC	CASSQRRGGNQETQYF	TRBJ2-5	few	TRBD2	TRBV4-2	16
TGCAGTGCTAGGAGAGTACAGGGGCGCTCCTACGAGCAGTACTTC	CSARRVQGRSYEQYF	TRBJ2-7	NA	TRBD1	TRBV20-1	15
TGTGCCACCAGCAGAGGAGAGAAGGGCAAAAACATTCAGTACTTC	CATSRGEKGKNIQYF	TRBJ2-4	NA	NA	TRBV15	15
TGTGCCAGCAGCTTCCCCCGGGACAGGCGAACCAAAGAGACCCAGTACTTC	CASSFPRDRRTKETQYF	TRBJ2-5	NA	TRBD1	TRBV7-2	17
TGCAGTGCTAGAGCAAGCGGATGGGAGACCCAGTACTTC	CSARASGWETQYF	TRBJ2-5	few	NA	TRBV20-1	13
TGTGCCAGCAGCTCCGTTTATGAGCAGTTCTTC	CASSSVYEQFF	TRBJ2-1	NA	NA	TRBV7-9	11
TGTGCCACCAGCGGATTAGGGCAGTTCTTC	CATSGLGQFF	TRBJ2-1	NA	NA	TRBV15	10
TGCGCCAGCAGCCAAGATGGGACTATGGGAGATACCCAGTACTTC	CASSQDGTMGDTQYF	TRBJ2-5	NA	TRBD2	TRBV4-1	15
TGTGCCAGCAGCTTTGGGGGTCACACCTACGAGCAGTACTTC	CASSFGGHTYEQYF	TRBJ2-7	few	NA	TRBV13	14
TGCAGCGTCAGGGGACAGGGCATAGATACGCAGTATTTT	CSVRGQGIDTQYF	TRBJ2-3	NA	TRBD1	TRBV29-1	13
TGTGCCAGCAGGTTGAGTGGGCCAATTCAGTACTTC	CASRLSGPIQYF	TRBJ2-4	NA	NA	TRBV6-1	12
TGTGCCAGCAGCGTAAGTGGACAGGCTGAAAAACTGTTTTTT	CASSVSGQAEKLFF	TRBJ1-4	few	TRBD1	TRBV9	14
TGCGCCAGCAGCCATCGATCCGCGGGAGTTGAGACCCAGTACTTC	CASSHRSAGVETQYF	TRBJ2-5	NA	TRBD2	TRBV4-1	15
TGTGCCAGCAGCTTACTAGCGGTGGGGGAGACCCAGTACTTC	CASSLLAVGETQYF	TRBJ2-5	many	TRBD2	TRBV5-6	14
TGTGCCGGGAGGATGCTTGACCTTCCTGGAAACACCATATATTTT	CAGRMLDLPGNTIYF	TRBJ1-3	NA	NA	TRBV6-1	15
TGTGCCAGCAGCTTTGATCATTTACAAGAGACCCAGTACTTC	CASSFDHLQETQYF	TRBJ2-5	NA	NA	TRBV7-9	14